This paragraph covers one TCR beta chain sequence. No antigen is known for it. One base away there is no much larger clone; base qualities are not given. Ends trimmed: V by 5 bases, J by 4 bases; bases unmatched to a gene: 16. The germline V gene specifies MDHEN as CDR1 and SYDVKM as CDR2. Taken from cysteine to phenylalanine, the CDR3 has 17 residues. This entry keeps only the CDR3 DNA: 51 bases, framed from base 1. To prepare the library, the immunoSEQ multiplex PCR assay was applied. The study's own analysis went as follows. A statistical classification framework was built for diagnosing cytomegalovirus status from the catalog of TCR beta chain sequences. TCRdb stores this immuneACCESS table with in-frame sequences only. Part of the clones is absent; in the studies checked, under half of the shortfall reflects unresolved V genes, and no reason is known for the rest. V, J and clone size are those of that table, while D and trimming were read from the DNA. In all, the sample holds under 85,000 clones, and 94% of those were seen once. Approximately 2% of the sample is held by the ten biggest clonotypes.

This specimen comes from a study of cytomegalovirus exposure and HLA in healthy donors (dated by TCRdb to 2015 to 2018). In terms of the full investigation: According to a later analysis, the approximately 130 validation repertoires were produced on the same platform as the roughly 720 repertoires of the first cohort. The study was designed to test whether signatures of past pathogen exposure could be identified by cataloging public T cell receptors. To predict cytomegalovirus infection status, the study combined high-throughput TCR immunosequencing, statistical association of individual TCRs with disease status, and machine learning. Besides the first cohort of around 670 subjects, a separate validation cohort made up of 120 different subjects was used. Study-wide conclusions, independent of this receptor: A later analysis had no HLA typing for the validation cohort, so co-occurrence there was scored across all 120 or so repertoires. Subsequent analysis determined that TCRs grouped into clusters in the first cohort also showed a tendency toward co-occurrence across the 90 to 150 validation repertoires, and approximately 93% of cluster scores exceeded 0. Most TCR sequences were seen in very few donors, while some public TCRs were found in many individuals. The study gave a list of 150 to 200 TCR beta chains associated with cytomegalovirus. The classifier was reported to diagnose cytomegalovirus status with high specificity and sensitivity in both the original cohort and the validation cohort. It was suggested by the authors that the approach could potentially be generalized to other disease states and immunological phenotypes. Three of the identified cytomegalovirus-associated TCR beta chains were confirmed in vitro to be specific for cytomegalovirus antigens.

The donors were included in the validation cohort of over a hundred subjects, a group kept apart from the approximately 670-subject first cohort. The chain employs TRBV28 and TRBJ2-7; TRBD1 lines up with 8 middle nucleotides. Material: PBMCs. This clonotype originated in a woman aged 18-30 years in good health and CMV-seronegative. The DNA sequence is given as TGTGCCAGCAGTCCCCACCCCGACAGGGGTCTAGGGTACGAGCAGTACTTC. This translates into CASSPHPDRGLGYEQYF.